Following are 13 T cell receptor beta chains from one sample sequenced in a study of early T cells in non-severe SARS-CoV-2 infection. TCRdb reprocessed the 5' RACE reads with MiXCR, giving one entry per CDR3 protein. This table has around 70,000 distinct CDR3 sequences, less than 20% appearing once. Sequencing input: whole blood. These receptors all come from an adult who was a healthcare worker with PCR-confirmed SARS-CoV-2 infection or an uninfected control (not recorded which).

This clonotype was seen only a few times. The chain carries TRBV13 and TRBJ2-7; TRBD2 aligns across 9 bases. In germline, CDR1 is PRHDT, CDR2 FYEKMQ (reference sequence). This CDR3 is built from 14 residues. The V segment lost 6 bases and the J segment 0 bases; nucleotides outside the gene matches: 3. The chain's CDR3 is CASRLAGISYEQYF. CDR3 coding DNA: TGTGCCAGCAGACTAGCGGGCATCTCCTACGAGCAGTACTTC.

The table lists this clonotype with many counts. The chain combines TRBV20-1 with TRBJ2-1, with 7 bases identical to TRBD2. The germline V gene encodes CDR1 DFQATT and CDR2 SNEGSKA (reference sequence). The CDR3 contains 14 residues. V shed 5 bases and J 4 bases; nucleotides not matched to a gene: 8. Here the CDR3 reads CSAFPTSWYNEQFF. CDR3 nucleotide sequence: TGCAGTGCTTTTCCGACTAGCTGGTACAATGAGCAGTTCTTC.

The chain employs TRBV20-1 and TRBJ2-1, with D tentatively TRBD1 (5 bases). Germline V gene sequence: CDR1 DFQATT, CDR2 SNEGSKA (reference sequence). This CDR3 has 16 residues. Between the trimmed V and J ends, which lost 0 bases and 7 bases, there was a span of 19 bases. CDR3 DNA sequence: TGCAGTGCTAGAGATCGGACGGCAGGGCTAGGTAATGAGCAGTTCTTC. Amino acids: CSARDRTAGLGNEQFF.

This clonotype was seen at least ten times. This chain connects TRBV29-1 to TRBJ1-2, with 9 bases that match TRBD1. This CDR3 has 12 amino acids. Germline V CDR1 and CDR2: SQVTM, ANQGSEA. After removal of 7 bases from V and 2 bases from J, the junction contained 2 bases not matched to a gene. The CDR3, as DNA: TGCAGCGATACAGGGGGCAACTATGGCTACACCTTC. It specifies CSDTGGNYGYTF.

Only a few counts were recorded for this clonotype. The V call is TRBV27, the J call TRBJ2-6; no definite D call. Germline lookup yields CDR1 MNHEY and CDR2 SMNVEV (reference sequence). V was cut by 2 bases and J by 0 bases, with 8 bases left in between. The CDR3 runs 16 residues. The CDR3 sequence: CASSLPDSSGANVLTF. The CDR3 DNA reads TGTGCCAGCAGTTTACCCGACTCCTCTGGGGCCAACGTCCTGACTTTC.

This clonotype was counted a few times. This chain connects TRBV29-1 to TRBJ2-6; no clear D gene. CDR1 is SQVTM, CDR2 ANQGSEA, per germline. The CDR3 has 12 amino acids. V dropped 4 bases and J dropped 9 bases, with 10 bases sitting between them. CDR3 nucleotides: TGCAGCGTTGCCCAGGAACTCAACGTCCTGACTTTC. Encoded protein: CSVAQELNVLTF.

This clonotype has just a few counts. The rearrangement uses TRBV5-1 and TRBJ2-5, with a tentative D call TRBD1 (5 bases). The V and J ends lost 1 base and 1 base respectively, with 8 bases between them. The CDR3 runs to 14 residues. Germline V gene lookup returns CDR1 SGHRS and CDR2 YFSETQ. CDR3 DNA sequence: TGCGCCAGCAGCTTGATCCAGGGCCAAGAGACCCAGTACTTC. Its protein product is CASSLIQGQETQYF.

The chain links TRBV6-6 to TRBJ1-4; D ambiguous. V lost 6 bases to trimming and J lost 4 bases, with 12 bases between them. The CDR3 runs 14 residues. Germline CDR1 and CDR2: MNHNY and SVGAGI (reference sequence). The CDR3 sequence is CASRPGFLNEKLFF. The CDR3 DNA is TGTGCCAGCAGGCCGGGATTCCTTAATGAAAAACTGTTTTTT.

This clonotype occurred a few times. V is TRBV12-3 or TRBV12-4 and J is TRBJ2-7; tentative D call: TRBD1 (6 bases). The V end lost 6 bases, the J end lost 7 bases, and 13 bases lay between the germline ends. The CDR3 contains 12 residues. The CDR3 DNA reads as TGTGCCAGCAGAAAATATACAGGGGAGCAGTACTTC. It yields the protein CASRKYTGEQYF.

The gene calls are TRBV5-1 and TRBJ2-3; TRBD1 might be the D (6 bases). V gave up 3 bases and J gave up 3 bases, with 14 bases separating them. The CDR3 covers 15 residues. The V gene's germline CDR1 is SGHRS and CDR2 YFSETQ. The CDR3 is CASSWVQGPTDTQYF. CDR3 sequence (DNA): TGCGCCAGCAGCTGGGTACAGGGACCAACAGATACGCAGTATTTT.

The chain uses TRBV29-1 and TRBJ2-1, with TRBD1 matching 12 bases. CDR3 length equals 14 residues. CDR1 is SQVTM and CDR2 is ANQGSEA in the germline V gene. Trimming cost V 2 bases and J 9 bases; bases outside gene matches: 5. As DNA, the CDR3 is TGCAGCGTTGAATCCGGGACAGGGGGCTCTGAGCAGTTCTTC. This encodes CSVESGTGGSEQFF.

This clonotype has more than one count but fewer than ten. The chain couples TRBV6-6 to TRBJ1-2, with 7 bases identical to TRBD1. Germline V gene lookup returns CDR1 MNHNY and CDR2 SVGAGI (reference sequence). This CDR3 has 13 residues. Germline trimming cut 2 bases from V and 3 bases from J; bases unmatched to any gene: 0. The chain's CDR3 is CASSYGTDYGYTF. DNA of the CDR3: TGTGCCAGCAGTTACGGGACAGACTATGGCTACACCTTC.

CDR3 in amino acids: CSATRLAEGDTQYF. CDR3 DNA: TGCAGTGCTACCCGACTAGCGGAGGGGGATACGCAGTATTTT. This rearrangement joins TRBV20-1 to TRBJ2-3; 9 nucleotides match TRBD2. CDR3 length: 14 amino acids. V shed 4 bases and J 6 bases; nucleotides not matched to a gene: 8. CDR1 and CDR2 from the germline V gene are DFQATT and SNEGSKA (reference sequence).